Reported below is one T cell receptor (beta chain). The data were produced by immunoSEQ multiplex PCR, yet TCRdb's version contains in-frame clones alone and is incomplete. The table has approximately 260,000 clones, 86% seen once. The record originates from a study of cytomegalovirus exposure and HLA in healthy donors. Study information: In a later analysis, it was reported that the roughly 130 validation repertoires had been produced on the same platform as the 700 or so repertoires belonging to the first cohort.

This CDR3 is built from 17 residues. Germline loops: CDR1 SGHNT, CDR2 YYREEE (reference sequence). J lost 4 bases, V lost 5 bases, and 12 bases had no gene match. This chain joins TRBV5-4 and TRBJ2-3; 11 bases fit TRBD2. The sample consisted of PBMCs. This TCR derives from a woman in her thirties in good health and CMV-seropositive. The CDR3 is CASSRLLAGGGSDTQYF. CDR3 DNA: TGTGCCAGCAGTCGCCTCCTAGCGGGAGGTGGTTCAGATACGCAGTATTTT.